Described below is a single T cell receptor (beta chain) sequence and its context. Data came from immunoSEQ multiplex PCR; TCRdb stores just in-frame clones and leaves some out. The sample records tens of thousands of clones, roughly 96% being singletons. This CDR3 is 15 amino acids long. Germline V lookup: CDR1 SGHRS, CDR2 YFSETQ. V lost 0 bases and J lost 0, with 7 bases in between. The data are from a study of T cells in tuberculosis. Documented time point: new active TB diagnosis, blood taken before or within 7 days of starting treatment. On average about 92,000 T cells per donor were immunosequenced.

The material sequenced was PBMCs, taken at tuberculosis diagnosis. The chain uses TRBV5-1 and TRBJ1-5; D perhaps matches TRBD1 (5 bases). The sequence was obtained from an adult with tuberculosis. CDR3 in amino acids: CASSLEGYSNQPQHF. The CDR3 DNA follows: TGCGCCAGCAGCTTGGAGGGGTATAGCAATCAGCCCCAGCATTTT.